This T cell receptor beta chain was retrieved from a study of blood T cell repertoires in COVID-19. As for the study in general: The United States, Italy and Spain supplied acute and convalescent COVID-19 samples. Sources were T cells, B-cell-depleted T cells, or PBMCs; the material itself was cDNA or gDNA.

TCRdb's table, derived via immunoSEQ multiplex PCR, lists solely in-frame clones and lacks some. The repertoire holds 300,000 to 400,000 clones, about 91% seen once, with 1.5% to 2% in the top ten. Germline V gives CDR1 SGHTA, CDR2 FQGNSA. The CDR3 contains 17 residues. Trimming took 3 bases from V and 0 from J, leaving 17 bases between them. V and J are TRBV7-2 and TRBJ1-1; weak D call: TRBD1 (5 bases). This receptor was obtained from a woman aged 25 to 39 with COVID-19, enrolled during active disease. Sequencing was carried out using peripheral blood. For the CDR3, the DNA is TGTGCCAGCAGCTTGGGGGTATTCGGGGGTTTGAACACTGAAGCTTTCTTT. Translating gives CASSLGVFGGLNTEAFF.